The text below deals with one T cell receptor (beta chain). The antigen is not known. The source of the sample is a study of T-cell reconstitution after alpha-beta-depleted transplantation in children. Study findings and constraints: Reportedly, only several hundred clones from non-depleted graft cells drove alpha-beta T-cell counts at about two months. The origin of high day-60 TCRbeta diversity in some patients lay in surviving recipient T cells and thymic progenitors. T-cell counts and diversity at one year following transplant were attributed mainly to newly produced T cells.

Unique molecular identifiers were incorporated when the TCRbeta library was constructed. From the PCR reads, TCRdb called clonotypes with MiXCR, one entry per CDR3 protein. Of approximately 800,000 distinct CDR3 sequences listed, roughly 15% were seen once; the top ten hold around 5.3%. The CDR3 has 14 amino acids. CDR1 is MNHNS, CDR2 SASEGT, per germline. Trimming shortened V by 7 bases and J by 8 bases, and 15 bases separated the two germline ends. The source is a male patient aged 5 to 17 who had a stem cell transplant for acute lymphoblastic leukemia, so the T cells may come from the graft donor. This chain links TRBV6-1 with TRBJ1-6, with D unresolved. Source: PBMCs, mostly from graft donor cells, taken 360 days after TCRalphabeta/CD19-depleted stem cell transplant. The CDR3 sequence: CASTLHPGYSPLHF. The CDR3 coding sequence is TGTGCCAGCACCCTACATCCGGGGTATTCACCCCTCCACTTT.